The entry below describes one T cell receptor (beta chain). Antigen: not known. Clones were read by immunoSEQ multiplex PCR, and TCRdb kept only the in-frame ones, dropping some. This sample has tens of thousands of clones, with around 70% found just once. This CDR3 region has 17 residues. J was trimmed by 0 bases and V by 3 bases; bases with no gene match: 9. The germline V gene encodes CDR1 SGDLS and CDR2 YYNGEE. The data belong to a study of PD-1 blockade in classical Hodgkin lymphoma. Study observations and caveats: Patients with an early start, nivolumab under 1 year after ASCT, were excluded. Lower baseline TCR diversity marked trial partial responders and progressors. The study found that TCR diversity rose significantly by C4D1 in CD4+ but not CD8+ cells.

Relapse was seen in all patients after autologous stem cell transplantation, and brentuximab vedotin exposure was variable. Classifying best responses yielded complete response, partial response or progressive disease. This clonotype was sampled from a human donor with classical Hodgkin lymphoma. The chain uses TRBV9 and TRBJ2-3; 8 bases align to TRBD2. Sequenced material: peripheral blood mononuclear cells (PBMCs), taken at baseline. CDR3: CASSAPERGYSTDTQYF. CDR3 DNA: TGTGCCAGCAGCGCCCCCGAGCGGGGGTATAGCACAGATACGCAGTATTTT.